This T cell receptor beta chain is from a study of T cell changes during pregnancy in multiple sclerosis. Trimming pared 5 bases from V and 0 bases from J, leaving 10 bases between. Per the germline V gene, CDR1 is SEHNR and CDR2 is FQNEAQ (reference sequence). CDR3 length equals 14 residues. The protocol was immunoSEQ multiplex PCR, while the TCRdb copy is restricted to in-frame clones and leaves out a portion. The profile shows about 38,000 clones, about 93% of them singletons. The receptor's source is a female donor in good health, enrolled as a control in a pregnancy study. The sequences come from CD4+ T cells from peripheral blood mononuclear cells, collected after pregnancy. This chain joins TRBV7-9 and TRBJ2-5, with no clear D. DNA of the CDR3: TGTGCCAGCAGCCCCCGCGAGTACCAAGAGACCCAGTACTTC. This gives the protein CASSPREYQETQYF.